What follows is one TCR beta chain and its context. These data are taken from a study of technical replicates of blood from a few donors. Assay: immunoSEQ multiplex PCR; the TCRdb copy retains only in-frame clones and omits some. The sample consists of 55,000 to 85,000 clones, 95% to 97% of them appearing once. V trimming: 5 bases; J trimming: 6 bases; junction bases outside the gene matches: 10. The CDR3 runs to 14 residues. Germline CDR1 reads GTSNPN; CDR2 reads SVGIG (reference sequence). Sequenced sample: T cells isolated from PBMCs. The chain carries TRBV30 and TRBJ1-2; 9 bases line up with TRBD1. This TCR derives from a human donor in good health. The CDR3 loop is CAWSGTGTPHGYTF. DNA of the CDR3: TGTGCCTGGTCCGGGACAGGGACTCCCCATGGCTACACCTTC.